The clone carrying this T cell receptor (beta chain) has more than one count but fewer than ten. Its antigen remains unidentified. This entry is derived from a study of blood T cells in healthy people across ages. General study results and limits: Diversity figures derived from one million T cells were judged to underestimate the true value.

Alongside a J-beta primer mix, a sample-barcoded 5' primer served in a second PCR lasting about 7 to 11 cycles. TCRdb itself ran the 5' RACE reads through MiXCR, one entry per CDR3 protein. The sample includes around 620,000 distinct CDR3 sequences, roughly 29% of them seen just once. Extracted total RNA amounted to at least 5 micrograms for each sample. Trimming pared 2 bases from V and 7 bases from J, leaving 15 bases between. The CDR3 contains 15 residues. The source is a woman between 70 and 85 years old in good health. The chain carries TRBV12-3 or TRBV12-4 and TRBJ2-1; D is perhaps TRBD1 (6 bases). The sample comprised blood. CDR3 DNA: TGTGCCAGCAGTTTAAGGGGGATCAACAAGAATGAGCAGTTCTTC. Amino acid sequence: CASSLRGINKNEQFF.